This is a list of T cell receptor beta chains from one sample in a study of molecular identifiers for immune sequencing clone quantification. One entry per CDR3 protein, called by TCRdb with MiXCR from the PCR reads. The repertoire includes 400,000 to 600,000 distinct CDR3 sequences, around 23% of them detected once, and roughly 0.79% sits in the top ten. Sequences were obtained from naive CD8+ T cells from blood, with Jurkat cell RNA spiked in. The source of these receptors is a human donor in good health. Some libraries in this study had Jurkat cell RNA spiked in. CDR3s include the opening cysteine and the closing phenylalanine or tryptophan. The D gene is left open where the match is weak. Clone sizes are given selectively: once, few, many, or a class where the clone is expanded.

CDR3aa	CDR3nt	d_gene	v_gene	j_gene	abundance	len
CASSLHSGGANEQYF	TGTGCCAGCAGCTTACATAGCGGGGGGGCGAACGAGCAGTACTTC	TRBD2	TRBV11-2	TRBJ2-7	few	15
CASSFGWAVYEQYF	TGTGCCAGCAGCTTCGGCTGGGCGGTCTACGAGCAGTACTTC	NA	TRBV7-2	TRBJ2-7	few	14
CASTLSGGADQETQSF	TGTGCCAGCACCCTTAGCGGGGGGGCCGATCAAGAGACCCAGTCCTTC	TRBD2	TRBV13	TRBJ2-5	NA	16
CASSQDRDRGFYEQYF	TGCGCCAGCAGCCAAGACCGGGACAGGGGGTTCTACGAGCAGTACTTC	TRBD1	TRBV4-3	TRBJ2-7	NA	16
CASSVSRGRADTQYF	TGTGCCAGCAGTGTATCTAGGGGGCGGGCAGATACGCAGTATTTT	TRBD1	TRBV28	TRBJ2-3	many	15
CASSPVSGTGGLQYF	TGTGCCAGTAGTCCCGTCTCCGGGACAGGGGGTTTGCAGTACTTC	TRBD1	TRBV19	TRBJ2-7	once	15
CSVDEGSKGEQFF	TGCAGCGTTGACGAAGGGAGTAAGGGTGAGCAGTTCTTC	NA	TRBV29-1	TRBJ2-1	NA	13
CSALIQGAGELFF	TGCAGCGCCCTTATACAGGGGGCCGGGGAGCTGTTTTTT	TRBD1	TRBV29-1	TRBJ2-2	many	13
CVSTGTGGGSGANVLTF	TGTGTCAGCACCGGGACAGGGGGAGGTTCTGGGGCCAACGTCCTGACTTTC	TRBD1	TRBV27	TRBJ2-6	NA	17
CASSQGPVGYEQYF	TGCGCCAGCAGCCAAGGCCCGGTCGGCTACGAGCAGTACTTC	NA	TRBV4-3	TRBJ2-7	NA	14
CASIPGGDLGGYTF	TGTGCCAGCATCCCCGGAGGGGATTTGGGTGGCTACACCTTC	NA	TRBV28	TRBJ1-2	few	14
CASRDHNTGELFF	TGTGCCAGCAGGGACCACAACACCGGGGAGCTGTTTTTT	NA	TRBV25-1	TRBJ2-2	NA	13
CASSPHQTGYEQYF	TGCGCCAGCAGCCCTCACCAAACGGGGTACGAGCAGTACTTC	NA	TRBV4-1	TRBJ2-7	many	14
CASSAGTSGFSYEQYF	TGTGCCAGCAGCGCCGGGACTAGCGGGTTCTCCTACGAGCAGTACTTC	TRBD2	TRBV9	TRBJ2-7	NA	16
CASSKASGYYEQYF	TGTGCCAGCAGTAAGGCTAGCGGGTACTACGAGCAGTACTTC	TRBD2	TRBV6-2/TRBV6-3	TRBJ2-7	once	14
CASSLEIWGTEAFF	TGTGCCAGCAGCTTGGAAATATGGGGCACTGAAGCTTTCTTT	NA	TRBV5-5	TRBJ1-1	many	14
CASSQDLGRTYNEQFF	TGTGCCAGCAGCCAAGATCTGGGGAGAACCTACAATGAGCAGTTCTTC	NA	TRBV3-1	TRBJ2-1	NA	16
CASSEIRDRAATDTQYF	TGTGCCAGCAGTGAAATCAGGGACAGGGCTGCCACAGATACGCAGTATTTT	TRBD1	TRBV2	TRBJ2-3	many	17
CASSYRTGGESF	TGTGCCAGCAGTTACCGTACAGGGGGCGAGTCTTTC	TRBD1	TRBV6-2/TRBV6-3	TRBJ2-6	few	12
CASSPPSSGEAYEQYF	TGTGCCAGCAGCCCCCCCTCTAGCGGGGAGGCGTATGAGCAGTACTTC	TRBD2	TRBV7-9	TRBJ2-7	once	16
CASSQDLYSMNTEAFF	TGCGCCAGCAGCCAAGATCTTTACAGCATGAACACTGAAGCTTTCTTT	NA	TRBV4-3	TRBJ1-1	many	16
CASSFPPDRHSGNTIYF	TGTGCCAGCAGTTTCCCTCCGGACCGTCACTCTGGAAACACCATATATTTT	NA	TRBV28	TRBJ1-3	few	17
CASSQDSLNQPQHF	TGTGCCAGCAGTCAGGACAGTTTGAATCAGCCCCAGCATTTT	NA	TRBV6-5	TRBJ1-5	NA	14
CATGGVLDTQYF	TGTGCCACCGGGGGGGTTCTTGATACGCAGTATTTT	TRBD2	TRBV15	TRBJ2-3	NA	12
CASSNPGTGGSPLHF	TGTGCCAGTAGTAACCCCGGGACAGGGGGTTCACCCCTCCACTTT	TRBD1	TRBV19	TRBJ1-6	NA	15
CASSYSQTSAKNIQYF	TGTGCCAGCAGTTACTCTCAAACCTCCGCCAAAAACATTCAGTACTTC	NA	TRBV6-2/TRBV6-3	TRBJ2-4	NA	16
CASSVETSGEPPGELFF	TGTGCCAGCAGCGTAGAGACTAGCGGAGAACCCCCCGGGGAGCTGTTTTTT	TRBD2	TRBV9	TRBJ2-2	few	17
CVSSQSLAGDTDTQYF	TGCGTCAGCAGCCAATCCCTAGCGGGGGACACAGATACGCAGTATTTT	TRBD2	TRBV4-3	TRBJ2-3	NA	16
CASSNRGRGTDTQYF	TGTGCCAGCAGTAACAGGGGGCGCGGCACAGATACGCAGTATTTT	TRBD1	TRBV3-1	TRBJ2-3	few	15
CASSLYSMNTEAFF	TGTGCCAGCAGTTTGTACAGCATGAACACTGAAGCTTTCTTT	NA	TRBV12-3/TRBV12-4	TRBJ1-1	NA	14
CASSETGTAYGYTF	TGTGCCAGCAGTGAAACCGGGACAGCATATGGCTACACCTTC	TRBD1	TRBV11-2	TRBJ1-2	NA	14
CASSQDRADQQPQQF	TGCGCCAGCAGCCAAGATAGGGCAGACCAGCAGCCCCAGCAATTT	NA	TRBV4-3	TRBJ1-5	NA	15
CARSPGHLTEALF	TGTGCGCGCAGTCCGGGACACCTCACTGAAGCTCTCTTT	NA	TRBV6-5	TRBJ1-1	once	13
CATVAGANVLTF	TGTGCCACCGTAGCTGGGGCCAACGTCCTGACTTTC	NA	TRBV12-3/TRBV12-4	TRBJ2-6	NA	12
CASSLASGGGFF	TGTGCCAGCAGCTTAGCTAGCGGGGGCGGTTTCTTC	TRBD2	TRBV7-6	TRBJ2-5	NA	12
CASSYNSGGHYEQYF	TGTGCCAGCAGCTACAATAGCGGGGGGCACTACGAGCAGTACTTC	TRBD2	TRBV7-2	TRBJ2-7	many	15
CASSGTSGSLSTDTQYF	TGTGCCAGCAGCGGGACTAGCGGGAGCTTAAGCACAGATACGCAGTATTTT	TRBD2	TRBV7-9	TRBJ2-3	few	17
CASSYSAGLETQYF	TGTGCCAGCAGTTACTCCGCGGGTTTAGAGACCCAGTACTTC	NA	TRBV6-6	TRBJ2-5	few	14
CASSLHRNEQFF	TGTGCCAGCAGCTTACACAGGAATGAGCAGTTCTTC	NA	TRBV7-8	TRBJ2-1	NA	12
CASSLTGVQAFF	TGTGCCAGCAGCTTAACAGGAGTTCAAGCTTTCTTT	NA	TRBV6-1	TRBJ1-1	NA	12
CASSKPGHSLGEQFF	TGTGCCAGCAGCAAACCGGGACACAGCCTGGGTGAGCAGTTCTTC	NA	TRBV27	TRBJ2-1	few	15
CASSTGQGPSSYEQYF	TGTGCCAGTAGTACTGGACAGGGACCCAGCTCCTACGAGCAGTACTTC	TRBD1	TRBV19	TRBJ2-7	once	16
CASSQDWSYEQYF	TGCGCCAGCAGCCAAGATTGGAGCTACGAGCAGTACTTC	NA	TRBV14	TRBJ2-7	many	13
CASSQDWPGLEKETQYF	TGCGCCAGCAGCCAAGATTGGCCAGGGTTGGAAAAAGAGACCCAGTACTTC	NA	TRBV4-3	TRBJ2-5	NA	17